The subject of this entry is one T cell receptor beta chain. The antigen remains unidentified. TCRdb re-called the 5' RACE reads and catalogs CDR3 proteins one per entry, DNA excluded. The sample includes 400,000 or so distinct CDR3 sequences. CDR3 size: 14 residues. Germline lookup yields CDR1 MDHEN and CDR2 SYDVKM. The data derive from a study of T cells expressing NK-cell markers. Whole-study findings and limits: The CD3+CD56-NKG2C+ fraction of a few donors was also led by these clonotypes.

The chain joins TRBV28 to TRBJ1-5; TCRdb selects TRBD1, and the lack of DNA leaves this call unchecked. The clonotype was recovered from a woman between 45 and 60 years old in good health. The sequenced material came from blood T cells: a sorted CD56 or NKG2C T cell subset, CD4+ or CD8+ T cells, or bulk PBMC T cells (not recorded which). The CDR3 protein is CASSLQGGYRSQHF.